This T cell receptor beta chain originates from a study of early T cells in non-severe SARS-CoV-2 infection. Study overall: The study sequenced bulk RNA from unsorted whole blood, with chains unpaired. Study-wide results and limits: Matching results from VDJdb favored anti-spike CD8 responses, leaving private and CD4 specificities undetected.

Germline V gene data show CDR1 as SGHAT and CDR2 as FQDESV (reference sequence). The CDR3 runs 18 residues. With V trimmed by 1 base and J by 4 bases, 6 bases remained unmatched. Unique molecular identifiers were attached to individual cDNA molecules. TCRdb reprocessed the 5' RACE reads with MiXCR, giving one entry per CDR3 protein. The sample includes about 98,000 distinct CDR3 sequences, approximately 14% of them seen just once. For this clonotype: Its antigen is undetermined.

The receptor comes from an adult who was a healthcare worker with PCR-confirmed SARS-CoV-2 infection or an uninfected control (not recorded which). V is TRBV11-1 and J is TRBJ2-1, with 14 bases identical to TRBD2. The specimen was whole blood. CDR3 sequence reads: CASSLERLAGGNYNEQFF. The CDR3 nucleotides are TGTGCCAGCAGCTTAGAGAGACTAGCGGGAGGGAATTACAATGAGCAGTTCTTC.